This TCR beta chain was sequenced for a study of T cells in Graves' hyperthyroidism and ophthalmopathy. The study's findings and limits: By a 13 V-J model, ophthalmopathy was set apart from stable hyperthyroidism. Among clonotypes expanded in thyroid above 0.001, most were also found in blood.

This clonotype was counted only a few times. Its antigen is not identified. Germline CDR1 and CDR2: SNHLY and FYNNEI. J was trimmed by 9 bases and V by 2 bases; bases with no gene match: 4. This CDR3 is built from 14 residues. The cohort's ophthalmopathy patients, a group with duration under 3 months, had a Clinical Activity Score of at least 3 and a NOSPECS grade of at least 4. The authors obtained PBMCs from over 7.5 ml of fresh peripheral blood. From RNA transcripts, TCR beta CDR3 regions were amplified. First-round RT-PCR targeting the TCR CDR3 was performed with the HTBI primer set. Each CDR3 protein is one row after TCRdb ran MiXCR on the multiplex PCR reads. Of 500,000 or so distinct CDR3 sequences listed, 17% were seen once; the top ten hold around 17%.

The origin of this receptor is a woman aged 18-29 years with Graves' ophthalmopathy. The sample consisted of blood. The rearrangement joins TRBV2 to TRBJ1-6; 7 nucleotides agree with TRBD1. The CDR3 spells CASSEWQGGSPLHF. CDR3 nucleotides: TGTGCCAGCAGTGAATGGCAGGGGGGTTCACCCCTCCACTTT. Full variable domain (remainder filled in from reference TRBV2 and TRBJ1-6): EPEVTQTPSHQVTQMGQEVILRCVPISNHLYFYWYRQILGQKVEFLVSFYNNEISEKSEIFDDQFSVERPDGSNFTLKIRSTKLEDSAMYFCASSEWQGGSPLHFGNGTRLTVT.